Listed here are 5 T cell receptor beta chains from one sample, sequenced in a study of beta chain features in type 1 diabetes. Study-wide findings and caveats: When Type 1 diabetes patients were examined, their TCRB CDR3s proved moderately but significantly shorter in all four CD4+ subsets.

Their antigens are not known. Since all of the isolated RNA was reverse transcribed, expressed TCRB transcripts were what got sequenced. Here immunoSEQ multiplex PCR was the method, and the copy in TCRdb shows in-frame clones only, minus some. The repertoire holds 150,000 to 200,000 clones, roughly 65% seen once, with about 0.1% in the top ten. Sequenced sample: naive CD4+ T cells from blood. Source of these receptors: a young man with type 1 diabetes.

This rearrangement joins TRBV6-5 to TRBJ2-7; no firm D call. The CDR3 extends over 14 amino acids. CDR1 and CDR2 (germline): MNHEY, SVGAGI. The ends were cut back, 2 bases at V and 3 bases at J, with 11 bases in the middle. CDR3 DNA sequence: TGTGCCAGCAGTTACAGGGATAAGGGCTACGAGCAGTACTTC. Protein: CASSYRDKGYEQYF.

The chain links TRBV6-5 to TRBJ2-7; TRBD1 might be the D (5 bases). The CDR3 runs to 15 residues. V was cut by 2 bases and J by 2 bases, with 13 bases left in between. Germline loops: CDR1 MNHEY, CDR2 SVGAGI. The CDR3 sequence: CASSYEVPGTYEQYF. CDR3 sequence (DNA): TGTGCCAGCAGTTACGAGGTCCCAGGGACCTACGAGCAGTACTTC.

Written as DNA, the CDR3 is TGCAGCGCCAACCCCGGGACAGGGGGCGGTCGAAGAGAGACCCAGTACTTC. This translates into CSANPGTGGGRRETQYF. This chain connects TRBV29-1 to TRBJ2-5; 12 nucleotides match TRBD1. V was pared by 7 bases and J by 4 bases, with 16 bases of the junction left unmatched. Looked up from germline, CDR1 is SQVTM and CDR2 is ANQGSEA. This CDR3 has 17 residues.

The rearrangement uses TRBV5-1 and TRBJ1-5; no definite D call. The CDR3 extends over 15 amino acids. V lost 5 bases and J 2 bases, leaving 14 bases between the germline ends. The germline gives CDR1 SGHRS, CDR2 YFSETQ. CDR3 bases: TGCGCCAGCAGGATGGACCTATCTGGCAATCAGCCCCAGCATTTT. This sequence encodes CASRMDLSGNQPQHF.

The chain combines TRBV9 with TRBJ1-2, with 9 positions matching TRBD1. Losses at the gene ends were 4 bases for V and 3 bases for J; bases not matched to a gene: 10. The CDR3 runs 16 residues. Germline V lookup: CDR1 SGDLS, CDR2 YYNGEE. CDR3: CASSPLTGGVHYGYTF. The CDR3 DNA reads TGTGCCAGCAGCCCCCTCACAGGGGGCGTTCACTATGGCTACACCTTC. The full variable domain, in which reference TRBV9 and TRBJ1-2 provide the parts outside the CDR3, is DSGVTQTPKHLITATGQRVTLRCSPRSGDLSVYWYQQSLDQGLQFLIQYYNGEERAKGNILERFSAQQFPDLHSELNLSSLELGDSALYFCASSPLTGGVHYGYTFGSGTRLTVV.